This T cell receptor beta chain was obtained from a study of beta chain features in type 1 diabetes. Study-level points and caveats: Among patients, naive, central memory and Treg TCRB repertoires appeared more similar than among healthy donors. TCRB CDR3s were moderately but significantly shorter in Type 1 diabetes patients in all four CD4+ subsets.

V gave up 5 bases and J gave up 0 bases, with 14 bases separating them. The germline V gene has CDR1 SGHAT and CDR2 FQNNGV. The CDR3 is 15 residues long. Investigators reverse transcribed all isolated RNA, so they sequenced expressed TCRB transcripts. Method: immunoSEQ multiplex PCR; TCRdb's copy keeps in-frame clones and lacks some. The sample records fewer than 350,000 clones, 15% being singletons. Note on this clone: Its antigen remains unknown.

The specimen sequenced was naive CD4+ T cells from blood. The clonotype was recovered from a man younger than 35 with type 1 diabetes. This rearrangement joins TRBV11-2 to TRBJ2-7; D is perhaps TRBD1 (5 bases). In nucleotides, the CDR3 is TGTGCCAGCAGCCGAAGGACACATAACTCCTACGAGCAGTACTTC. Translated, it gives CASSRRTHNSYEQYF.